This T cell receptor (beta chain) was captured in a study of cytomegalovirus exposure and HLA in healthy donors. On the study more broadly: Of the donors genotyped, approximately 400 in all, about 81% fell in the Caucasian-associated ancestry cluster. General study points: Among donors in an Asian-associated ancestry cluster, a later analysis reportedly found fewer N-insertions than the roughly 670-donor mean. Cytomegalovirus status was reportedly diagnosed by the classifier with high specificity and sensitivity.

A multiplex PCR was run with 60 Vbeta primers and 13 Jbeta primers. Profiled with immunoSEQ multiplex PCR; TCRdb holds only in-frame clones, not every one. The sample lists around 120,000 clones, about 80% seen once, with 2.5% to 3.5% in the top ten. Comment on this clone: The antigen is undetermined.

The sample consisted of PBMCs. The TCR sequence derives from a woman aged 40-49 years in good health and CMV-seropositive.

DNA of the CDR3: TGTGCCAGTAGCCCGACTAGCGGGCGCACCGGGGAGCTGTTTTTT. It yields the protein CASSPTSGRTGELFF. The V gene is TRBV19, the J gene TRBJ2-2, with 10 nucleotides matching TRBD2. CDR3 length: 15 residues. The V gene's germline CDR1 is LNHDA and CDR2 SQIVND (reference sequence). V gave up 6 bases and J gave up 4 bases; unmatched junction bases: 5.